The 17 T cell receptor beta chains given below trace back to one sample, sequenced in a study of blood T cell repertoires in COVID-19 (dated by TCRdb to 2020 to 2022). The library was obtained by the immunoSEQ multiplex PCR assay. In its TCRdb copy, this immuneACCESS table keeps in-frame sequences only and misses some clones. Where compared with another copy, unresolved V genes explain less than half of these, and the others have no known cause. Counted in this sample were a few hundred thousand clones; approximately 88% of them appeared once. Approximately 1.8% of the sample is held by the ten biggest clonotypes. The material sequenced was PBMCs or T cells enriched from blood (not recorded which). These receptors came from a woman in her forties who had recovered from COVID-19.

CDR3 protein: CASSPGTVLEDSPLHF. CDR3 nucleotides: TGTGCCAGCAGCCCAGGGACAGTCCTCGAGGATTCACCCCTCCACTTT. The gene calls are TRBV7-8 and TRBJ1-6; 7 bases line up with TRBD1. The trim removed 5 bases at V and 8 bases at J, leaving 12 bases unmatched. Germline V CDR1 and CDR2: SGHVS, FQNEAQ. The CDR3 length is 16 residues.

This sequence joins TRBV2 and TRBJ2-7; 10 nucleotides line up with TRBD2. The CDR3 covers 11 residues. Germline-derived CDR1 and CDR2 are SNHLY and FYNNEI. With 11 bases clipped from V and 4 bases from J, the junction kept 2 bases outside the gene matches. The CDR3 spells CAGGLAYEQYF. The CDR3 DNA reads as TGTGCCGGGGGACTAGCGTACGAGCAGTACTTC.

The chain recombines TRBV28 with TRBJ2-1, with TRBD1 matching 7 bases. V shed 8 bases and J 4 bases; nucleotides not matched to a gene: 5. The CDR3 sequence is 13 residues long. Germline V gene data show CDR1 as MDHEN and CDR2 as SYDVKM. Here the CDR3 reads CASSPTGYNEQFF. CDR3 nucleotides: TGTGCCAGCTCCCCGACAGGGTACAATGAGCAGTTCTTC.

This clone has a handful of counts. CDR3 DNA sequence: TGCGCCAGCAGCCCTACGGGGGTGTATACTGAAGCTTTCTTT. The encoded protein is CASSPTGVYTEAFF. The V and J genes are TRBV5-1 and TRBJ1-1, with D perhaps TRBD1 (5 bases). The germline gives CDR1 SGHRS, CDR2 YFSETQ. The CDR3 sequence is 14 residues long. V lost 4 bases and J lost 5, with 15 bases in between.

The J gene is TRBJ2-1, the V gene TRBV5-4, with TRBD2 matching over 7 bases. V was pared by 0 bases and J by 9 bases, with 6 bases of the junction left unmatched. There are 14 residues in the CDR3. Germline V gives CDR1 SGHNT, CDR2 YYREEE (reference sequence). The CDR3 reads CASSLETSAGEQFF. As DNA, the CDR3 is TGTGCCAGCAGCTTGGAAACTAGCGCAGGTGAGCAGTTCTTC.

V usage is TRBV5-1 and J usage is TRBJ2-2; 9 nucleotides agree with TRBD2. Germline loops: CDR1 SGHRS, CDR2 YFSETQ. This CDR3 spans 16 amino acids. The V and J ends lost 0 bases and 7 bases, in that order; junction bases with no gene match: 7. CDR3 sequence (DNA): TGCGCCAGCAGCTTGGCGCGCGGGAGGGCCGTCGGGGAGCTGTTTTTT. This sequence encodes CASSLARGRAVGELFF.

In its sample, this clone was seen a few times. The rearrangement joins TRBV5-1 to TRBJ2-1; TRBD2 agrees at 7 bases. V trimming: 2 bases; J trimming: 6 bases; junction bases outside the gene matches: 2. There are 13 residues in the CDR3. Per germline, CDR1 SGHRS and CDR2 YFSETQ. CDR3 sequence reads: CASSLAGPNEQFF. The CDR3 bases are TGCGCCAGCAGCTTAGCGGGGCCCAATGAGCAGTTCTTC. The full variable domain, with the rest looked up from reference TRBV5-1 and TRBJ2-1, is KAGVTQTPRYLIKTRGQQVTLSCSPISGHRSVSWYQQTPGQGLQFLFEYFSETQRNKGNFPGRFSGRQFSNSRSEMNVSTLELGDSALYLCASSLAGPNEQFFGPGTRLTVL.

This sequence joins TRBV14 and TRBJ2-7, with D perhaps TRBD1 (6 bases). This CDR3 is built from 15 residues. Trimming took off 3 bases at V and 2 bases at J, with 14 bases between the two ends. Germline lookup yields CDR1 SGHDN and CDR2 FVKESK. The CDR3 DNA reads as TGTGCCAGCAGCCACCAGGACAGACCGGCCTACGAGCAGTACTTC. It yields the protein CASSHQDRPAYEQYF.

This clone was found once. V and J are TRBV5-1 and TRBJ2-7; TRBD1 is a possible D gene (6 bases). V lost 0 bases to trimming and J lost 3 bases, with 10 bases between them. Germline CDR1 reads SGHRS; CDR2 reads YFSETQ. The length of the CDR3 is 14 residues. CDR3 protein: CASSLGGQGYEQYF. The CDR3 region has the DNA TGCGCCAGCAGCTTGGGGGGGCAGGGCTACGAGCAGTACTTC.

V is TRBV18 and J is TRBJ2-1, with 11 bases matching TRBD1. CDR1 is KGHSH, CDR2 LQKENI, per germline. The V and J ends lost 6 bases and 5 bases, in that order; junction bases with no gene match: 6. The CDR3 runs to 15 residues. The CDR3 bases are TGTGCCAGCTCCCCCGGACAGGGGGCCCACAATGAGCAGTTCTTC. It translates to CASSPGQGAHNEQFF.

CDR3 coding DNA: TGTGCCACCAGTGGCACCGGGAGGGGGAGTGTCGACGAGCAGTACTTC. Translation: CATSGTGRGSVDEQYF. The chain joins TRBV24-1 to TRBJ2-7; 8 nucleotides line up with TRBD2. V trimming: 5 bases; J trimming: 5 bases; junction bases outside the gene matches: 13. CDR3 length: 16 residues. Per the germline V gene, CDR1 is KGHDR and CDR2 is SFDVKD.

The V and J genes are TRBV10-3 and TRBJ2-7, with TRBD2 matching 13 bases. There are 15 residues in the CDR3. Germline-derived CDR1 and CDR2 are ENHRY and SYGVKD. V dropped 7 bases and J dropped 4; count of bases not matched to a gene: 7. CDR3 region: CAIKPSGLAGYEQYF. CDR3 coding DNA: TGTGCCATCAAGCCCTCGGGACTAGCGGGATACGAGCAGTACTTC.

The J gene is TRBJ2-7, the V gene TRBV5-4; D unresolved. In germline, CDR1 is SGHNT, CDR2 YYREEE (reference sequence). CDR3 length: 14 amino acids. V lost 2 bases and J 4 bases, leaving 13 bases between the germline ends. CDR3 residues: CASSFFLGEYEQYF. In DNA, the CDR3 is TGTGCCAGCAGCTTTTTCCTAGGAGAGTACGAGCAGTACTTC.

V and J are TRBV18 and TRBJ1-2; TRBD1 aligns across 8 bases. The CDR3 totals 16 residues. Germline assignment: CDR1 KGHSH and CDR2 LQKENI. The J segment lost 4 bases and the V segment lost 4 bases, leaving 11 bases of the junction unmatched. In DNA, the CDR3 is TGTGCCAGCTCACGGGAGGACAGGGAAGGAACCTATGGCTACACCTTC. Translating gives CASSREDREGTYGYTF.

In this sample, this clone turned up once. This chain links TRBV19 with TRBJ1-2, with 10 nucleotides matching TRBD1. The trim removed 7 bases at V and 7 bases at J, leaving 15 bases unmatched. Germline CDR1 LNHDA, CDR2 SQIVND (reference sequence). The CDR3 spans 16 residues. The CDR3 reads CASTTTGTGVYSGYTF. CDR3 DNA sequence: TGTGCCAGTACTACTACCGGGACAGGGGTCTATTCTGGCTACACCTTC.

This chain links TRBV11-3 with TRBJ2-3; 8 nucleotides agree with TRBD2. Germline CDR1 is SGHNT and CDR2 is YENEEA. CDR3 length equals 15 residues. The trim removed 3 bases at V and 3 bases at J, leaving 5 bases unmatched. This CDR3 reads CASSFRGGATDTQYF. As DNA, the CDR3 is TGTGCCAGCAGCTTTCGGGGGGGGGCGACAGATACGCAGTATTTT.

The chain couples TRBV6-5 to TRBJ2-5, with TRBD1 matching over 11 bases. Germline-derived CDR1 and CDR2 are MNHEY and SVGAGI. Trimming removed 6 bases from V and 2 bases from J; junction bases left unmatched: 5. This CDR3 is 15 amino acids long. In DNA form, the CDR3 reads TGTGCCAGCAGGGGGCGGGACAGGGGGCAAGAGACCCAGTACTTC. Amino acids: CASRGRDRGQETQYF.